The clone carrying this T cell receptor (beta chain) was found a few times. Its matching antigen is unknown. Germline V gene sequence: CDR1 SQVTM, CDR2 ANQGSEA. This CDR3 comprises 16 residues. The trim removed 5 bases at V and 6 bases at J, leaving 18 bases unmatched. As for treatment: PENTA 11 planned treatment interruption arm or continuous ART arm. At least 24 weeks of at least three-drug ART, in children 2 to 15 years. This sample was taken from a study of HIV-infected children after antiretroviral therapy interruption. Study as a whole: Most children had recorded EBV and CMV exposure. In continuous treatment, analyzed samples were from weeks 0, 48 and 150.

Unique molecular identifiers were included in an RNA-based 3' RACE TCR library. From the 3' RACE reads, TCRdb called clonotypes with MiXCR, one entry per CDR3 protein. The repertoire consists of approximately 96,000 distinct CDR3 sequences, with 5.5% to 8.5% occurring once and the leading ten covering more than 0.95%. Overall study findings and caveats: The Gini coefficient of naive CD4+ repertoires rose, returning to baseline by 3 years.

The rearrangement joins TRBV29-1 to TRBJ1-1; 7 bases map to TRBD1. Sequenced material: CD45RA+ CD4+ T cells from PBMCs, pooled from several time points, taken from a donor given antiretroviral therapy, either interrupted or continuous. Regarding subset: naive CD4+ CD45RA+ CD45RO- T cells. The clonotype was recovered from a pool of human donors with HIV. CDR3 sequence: CSVSGRQGSVNPEAFF. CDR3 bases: TGCAGCGTTTCCGGGAGACAGGGAAGTGTTAACCCTGAAGCTTTCTTT. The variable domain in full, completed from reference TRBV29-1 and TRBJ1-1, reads SAVISQKPSRDICQRGTSLTIQCQVDSQVTMMFWYRQQPGQSLTLIATANQGSEATYESGFVIDKFPISRPNLTFSTLTVSNMSPEDSSIYLCSVSGRQGSVNPEAFFGQGTRLTVV.